A single sample is the source of the 17 T cell receptor beta chains below, sequenced in a study of radiotherapy plus CTLA-4 blockade in lung cancer. The protocol was immunoSEQ multiplex PCR, while the TCRdb copy is restricted to in-frame clones and leaves out a portion. The repertoire holds 70,000 to 95,000 clones, with approximately 80% as singletons. Sequences were derived from peripheral blood, sampled from a patient treated with radiotherapy plus ipilimumab. These TCRs come from a human donor with non-small cell lung cancer that progressed on radiotherapy plus ipilimumab.

The V call is TRBV5-1, the J call TRBJ2-3; a possible D gene is TRBD2 (5 bases). CDR1 is SGHRS and CDR2 is YFSETQ in the germline V gene. Trimming shortened V by 4 bases and J by 1 base, and 31 bases separated the two germline ends. CDR3 length: 21 residues. The CDR3 here is CASSPQGHGEGFLEGTDTQYF. CDR3 DNA sequence: TGCGCCAGCAGCCCCCAAGGTCACGGTGAGGGATTTCTAGAGGGCACAGATACGCAGTATTTT.

The rearrangement links TRBV5-8 to TRBJ1-1; D ambiguous. CDR1 and CDR2 (germline): SGHTS, YDEGEE. The ends were cut back, 4 bases at V and 0 bases at J, with 13 bases in the middle. CDR3 size: 15 residues. The CDR3 DNA is TGTGCCAGCAGCGGTGGACCGTGGATGAACACTGAAGCTTTCTTT. Translating it yields CASSGGPWMNTEAFF.

The chain combines TRBV6-1 with TRBJ1-5, with 8 bases fitting TRBD1. This CDR3 spans 13 amino acids. With V trimmed by 4 bases and J by 5 bases, 1 base remained unmatched. CDR1 and CDR2 (germline): MNHNS, SASEGT. The chain's CDR3 is CASSGRGHQPQHF. The CDR3 nucleotides read TGTGCCAGCAGTGGCAGGGGGCATCAGCCCCAGCATTTT.

The genes are TRBV2 and TRBJ2-7; TRBD2 might be the D (6 bases). Germline lookup yields CDR1 SNHLY and CDR2 FYNNEI. CDR3 length: 15 residues. V dropped 6 bases and J dropped 2 bases, with 17 bases sitting between them. The CDR3 DNA reads TGTGCCAGCAGCGGGGGTCGGGCCCCTACCTACGAGCAGTACTTC. Its protein is CASSGGRAPTYEQYF.

This chain's CDR3 is CASSFRGAGDYGYTF. The CDR3 DNA sequence: TGTGCCAGCAGTTTCCGGGGCGCGGGTGACTATGGCTACACCTTC. V gene TRBV6-5 combines with J gene TRBJ1-2, with D perhaps TRBD1 (5 bases). Trimming pared 4 bases from V and 3 bases from J, leaving 15 bases between. Germline values: CDR1 MNHEY, CDR2 SVGAGI. CDR3 length: 15 residues.

The rearrangement links TRBV19 to TRBJ1-5, with D maybe TRBD1 (5 bases). The CDR3 runs to 16 residues. Germline V gene lookup returns CDR1 LNHDA and CDR2 SQIVND (reference sequence). V lost 1 base and J 6 bases, leaving 16 bases between the germline ends. CDR3 residues: CASSIVWGLGVQPQHF. In DNA, the CDR3 is TGTGCCAGTAGTATAGTTTGGGGGTTAGGGGTTCAGCCCCAGCATTTT.

A note on this clone: The identical CDR3 is also encoded by other nucleotide sequences in the sample. This CDR3 is CASSLSILEKLFF. The CDR3 coding sequence is TGTGCCAGCAGCCTATCGATCCTTGAAAAACTGTTTTTT. The chain is built from TRBV11-2 and TRBJ1-4; D is undetermined. The V and J ends lost 5 bases and 7 bases respectively, with 11 bases between them. Germline CDR1 reads SGHAT; CDR2 reads FQNNGV. The CDR3 has 13 residues. The variable domain in full, with the rest retrieved from reference TRBV11-2 and TRBJ1-4, is EAGVAQSPRYKIIEKRQSVAFWCNPISGHATLYWYQQILGQGPKLLIQFQNNGVVDDSQLPKDRFSAERLKGVDSTLKIQPAKLEDSAVYLCASSLSILEKLFFGSGTQLSVL.

V gene TRBV5-1 combines with J gene TRBJ2-1, with 12 bases identical to TRBD2. The CDR3 consists of 15 residues. Trimming took 0 bases from V and 5 from J; bases not matched to a gene: 0. Germline assignment: CDR1 SGHRS and CDR2 YFSETQ. Here the CDR3 DNA reads TGCGCCAGCAGCTTGGGACTAGCGGGGGACAATGAGCAGTTCTTC. Translating gives CASSLGLAGDNEQFF.

This chain connects TRBV29-1 to TRBJ1-5; no firm D call. This CDR3 comprises 12 residues. Trimming took off 2 bases at V and 5 bases at J, with 7 bases between the two ends. CDR1 SQVTM and CDR2 ANQGSEA come from the germline V gene. The CDR3 DNA sequence: TGCAGCGTTGAAAATTGGGATCAGCCCCAGCATTTT. Translated: CSVENWDQPQHF.

The chain couples TRBV2 to TRBJ1-2, with D uncertain. Trimming left V 5 bases short and J 0 bases short, with 7 bases between. This CDR3 has 13 residues. Germline V CDR1 and CDR2: SNHLY, FYNNEI. The CDR3 is CASSRISNYGYTF. CDR3 coding DNA: TGTGCCAGCAGTCGAATTTCTAACTATGGCTACACCTTC.

This rearrangement joins TRBV2 to TRBJ2-5; the match to TRBD1 covers 7 bases. The germline V gene has CDR1 SNHLY and CDR2 FYNNEI. This CDR3 is built from 13 residues. V was pared by 8 bases and J by 2 bases, with 5 bases of the junction left unmatched. CDR3 loop: CASRWGQQETQYF. The CDR3 DNA reads TGTGCCAGCCGGTGGGGACAGCAAGAGACCCAGTACTTC.

This chain joins TRBV7-8 and TRBJ1-3; 7 nucleotides line up with TRBD1. V dropped 5 bases and J dropped 2; count of bases not matched to a gene: 6. This CDR3 region has 15 residues. Germline V CDR1 and CDR2: SGHVS, FQNEAQ. The CDR3 loop reads CASSQMTGPGNTIYF. The CDR3 nucleotides are TGTGCCAGCAGCCAAATGACAGGGCCTGGAAACACCATATATTTT. The variable domain in full, with the rest retrieved from reference TRBV7-8 and TRBJ1-3, is GAGVSQSPRYKVAKRGQDVALRCDPISGHVSLFWYQQALGQGPEFLTYFQNEAQLDKSGLPSDRFFAERPEGSVSTLKIQRTQQEDSAVYLCASSQMTGPGNTIYFGEGSWLTVV.

A few counts support this clone. The chain employs TRBV19 and TRBJ1-3; D gene unclear. The ends were cut back, 7 bases at V and 2 bases at J, with 12 bases in the middle. Germline V gene sequence: CDR1 LNHDA, CDR2 SQIVND (reference sequence). The CDR3 contains 14 residues. CDR3 DNA sequence: TGTGCCAGTACCTCCACAATACCTGGAAACACCATATATTTT. This gives the protein CASTSTIPGNTIYF.

V gene TRBV5-1 combines with J gene TRBJ2-5; D tentatively fits TRBD1 or TRBD2 (6 bases each). The CDR3 length is 15 residues. Per germline, CDR1 SGHRS and CDR2 YFSETQ. Trimming removed 4 bases at V and 5 bases at J, with 18 bases between. The CDR3 is CASSQNDGGRETQYF. CDR3 DNA: TGCGCCAGCAGCCAAAATGACGGGGGCCGGGAGACCCAGTACTTC.

The chain combines TRBV5-5 with TRBJ2-1; 12 nucleotides agree with TRBD2. CDR3 length equals 16 residues. The V gene's germline CDR1 is SGHKS and CDR2 YYEKEE (reference sequence). J lost 4 bases, V lost 4 bases, and 6 bases had no gene match. CDR3 DNA sequence: TGTGCCAGCAGCCCCCGACTAGCGGGAGCTTACAATGAGCAGTTCTTC. Encoded protein: CASSPRLAGAYNEQFF. The whole variable domain, remainder taken from reference TRBV5-5 and TRBJ2-1, is DAGVTQSPTHLIKTRGQQVTLRCSPISGHKSVSWYQQVLGQGPQFIFQYYEKEERGRGNFPDRFSARQFPNYSSELNVNALLLGDSALYLCASSPRLAGAYNEQFFGPGTRLTVL.

The J gene is TRBJ2-5, the V gene TRBV19; D is uncertain. Germline CDR1 is LNHDA and CDR2 is SQIVND (reference sequence). The CDR3 runs to 12 residues. Trimming removed 6 bases at V and 5 bases at J, with 10 bases between. In nucleotides, the CDR3 is TGTGCCAGTAGCCCGCTCGGGGAGACCCAGTACTTC. Translation: CASSPLGETQYF.

This chain connects TRBV7-3 to TRBJ2-1; a weak D match, TRBD2 (7 bases). With 2 bases removed from V and 4 bases from J, the gap between germline ends came to 9 bases. The CDR3 has 14 residues. Germline V gives CDR1 SGHTA, CDR2 FQGTGA. CDR3 nucleotide sequence: TGTGCCAGCAGCTTAGCGGGGGCTTACAATGAGCAGTTCTTC. This encodes CASSLAGAYNEQFF.